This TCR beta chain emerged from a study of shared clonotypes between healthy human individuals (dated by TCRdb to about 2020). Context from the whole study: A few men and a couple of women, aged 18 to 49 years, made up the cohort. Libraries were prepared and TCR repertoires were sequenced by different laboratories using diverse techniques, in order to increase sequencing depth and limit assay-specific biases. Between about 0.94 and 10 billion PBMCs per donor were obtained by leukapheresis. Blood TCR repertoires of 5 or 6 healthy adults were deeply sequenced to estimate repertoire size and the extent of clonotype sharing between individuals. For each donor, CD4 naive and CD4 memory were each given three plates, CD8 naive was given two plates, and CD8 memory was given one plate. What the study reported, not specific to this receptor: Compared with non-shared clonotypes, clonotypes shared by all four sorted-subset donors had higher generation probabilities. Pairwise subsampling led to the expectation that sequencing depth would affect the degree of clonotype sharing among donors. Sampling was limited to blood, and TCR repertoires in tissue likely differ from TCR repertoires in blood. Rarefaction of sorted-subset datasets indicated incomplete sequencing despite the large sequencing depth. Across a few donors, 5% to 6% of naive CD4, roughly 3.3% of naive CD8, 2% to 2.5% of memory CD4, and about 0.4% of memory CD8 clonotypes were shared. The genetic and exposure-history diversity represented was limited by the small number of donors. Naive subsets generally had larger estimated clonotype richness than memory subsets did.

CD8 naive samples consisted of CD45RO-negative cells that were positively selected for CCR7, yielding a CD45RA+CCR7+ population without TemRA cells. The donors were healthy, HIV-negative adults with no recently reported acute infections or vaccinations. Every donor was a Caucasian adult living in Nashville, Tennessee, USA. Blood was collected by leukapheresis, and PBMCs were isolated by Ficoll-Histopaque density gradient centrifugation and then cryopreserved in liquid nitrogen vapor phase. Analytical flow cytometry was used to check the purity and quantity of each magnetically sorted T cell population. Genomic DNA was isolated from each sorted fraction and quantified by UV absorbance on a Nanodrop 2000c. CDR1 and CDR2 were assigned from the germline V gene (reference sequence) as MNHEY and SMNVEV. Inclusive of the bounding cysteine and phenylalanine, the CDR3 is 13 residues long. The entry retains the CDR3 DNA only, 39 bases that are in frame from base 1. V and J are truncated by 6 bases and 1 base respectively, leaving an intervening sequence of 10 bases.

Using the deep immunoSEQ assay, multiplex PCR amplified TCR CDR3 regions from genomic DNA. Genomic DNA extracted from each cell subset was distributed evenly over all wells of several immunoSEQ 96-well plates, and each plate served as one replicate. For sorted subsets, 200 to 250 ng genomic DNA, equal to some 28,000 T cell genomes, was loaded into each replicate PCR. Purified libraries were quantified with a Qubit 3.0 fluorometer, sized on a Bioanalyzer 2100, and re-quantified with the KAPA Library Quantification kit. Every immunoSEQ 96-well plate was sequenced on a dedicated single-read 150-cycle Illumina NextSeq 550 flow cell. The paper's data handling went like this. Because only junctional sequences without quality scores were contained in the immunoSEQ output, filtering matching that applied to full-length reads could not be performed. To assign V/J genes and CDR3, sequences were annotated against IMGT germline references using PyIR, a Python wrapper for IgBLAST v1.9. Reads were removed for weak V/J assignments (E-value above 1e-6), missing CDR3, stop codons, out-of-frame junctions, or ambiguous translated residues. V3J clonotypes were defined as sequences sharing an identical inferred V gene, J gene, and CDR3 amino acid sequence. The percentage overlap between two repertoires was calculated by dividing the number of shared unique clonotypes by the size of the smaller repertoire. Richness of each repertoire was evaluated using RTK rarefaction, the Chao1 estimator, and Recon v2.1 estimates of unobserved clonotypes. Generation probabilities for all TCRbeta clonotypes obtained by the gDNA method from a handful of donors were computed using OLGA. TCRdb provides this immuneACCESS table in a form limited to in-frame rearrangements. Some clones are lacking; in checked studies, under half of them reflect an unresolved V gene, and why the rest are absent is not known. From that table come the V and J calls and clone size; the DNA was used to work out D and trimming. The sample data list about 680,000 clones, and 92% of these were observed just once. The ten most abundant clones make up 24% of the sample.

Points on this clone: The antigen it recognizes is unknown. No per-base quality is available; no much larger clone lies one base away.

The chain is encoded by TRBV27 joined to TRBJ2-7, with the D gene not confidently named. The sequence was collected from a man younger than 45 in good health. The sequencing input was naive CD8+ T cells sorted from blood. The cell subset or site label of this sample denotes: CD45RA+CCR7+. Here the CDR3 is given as CASSHRQSYEQYF. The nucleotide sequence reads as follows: TGTGCCAGCAGCCACAGACAATCCTACGAGCAGTACTTC.